This T cell receptor beta chain stems from a study of blood T cell repertoires in COVID-19. Study-level information: Specimens from acute and convalescent COVID-19 originated in the United States, Italy and Spain.

CDR3 length equals 17 residues. The germline gives CDR1 SGHTA, CDR2 FQGNSA. The trim removed 5 bases at V and 5 bases at J, leaving 14 bases unmatched. In the original analysis: Reference gene primer amplification yielded estimated nucleated cell counts. The data were produced by immunoSEQ multiplex PCR, yet TCRdb's version contains in-frame clones alone and is incomplete. V and J calls and clone size are copied from that table; D and trimming were computed from the DNA. The table includes fewer than 250,000 clones, 75% to 85% detected once. This sequence originates from a middle-aged woman with acute COVID-19. The J gene is TRBJ2-3, the V gene TRBV7-2; 9 bases fit TRBD2. The sample taken for sequencing was PBMCs or T cells enriched from blood (not recorded which). CDR3 protein: CASSPPSASGIGDTQYF. CDR3 bases: TGTGCCAGCAGCCCCCCCTCGGCTAGCGGGATAGGAGATACGCAGTATTTT.